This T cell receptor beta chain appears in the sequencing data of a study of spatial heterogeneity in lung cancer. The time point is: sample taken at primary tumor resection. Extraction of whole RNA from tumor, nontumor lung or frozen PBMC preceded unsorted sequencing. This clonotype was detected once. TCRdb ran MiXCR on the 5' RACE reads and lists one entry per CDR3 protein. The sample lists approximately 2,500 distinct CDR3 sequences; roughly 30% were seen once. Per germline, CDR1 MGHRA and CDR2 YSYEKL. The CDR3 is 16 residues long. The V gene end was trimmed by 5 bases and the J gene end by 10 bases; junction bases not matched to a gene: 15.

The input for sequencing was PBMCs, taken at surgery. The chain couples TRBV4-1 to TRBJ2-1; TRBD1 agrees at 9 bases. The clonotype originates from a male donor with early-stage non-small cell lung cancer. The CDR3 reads CASSAIGTGWDGEQFF. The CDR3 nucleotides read TGCGCCAGCAGCGCGATCGGGACAGGGTGGGATGGCGAGCAGTTCTTC.